These T cell receptor beta chains were read from a single sample in a study of T cell responses to AZD1222 COVID-19 vaccine. Sequencing used immunoSEQ multiplex PCR; TCRdb keeps in-frame clones, though not all of them. This sample has more than 85,000 clones; about nine tenths occur once, and the top ten carry over 6%. This specimen consisted of peripheral blood, obtained on day 0 of AZD1222 vaccination. The receptors originated from an adult in good health. CDR3s include the opening cysteine and the closing phenylalanine or tryptophan. Fields, in order: D gene, CDR3 length, V gene, J gene, clone size, CDR3 protein, CDR3 DNA. The D gene is left open where the match is weak. Clone sizes are given selectively: once, few, many, or a class where the clone is expanded.

D: -; length: 15; V: TRBV2; J: TRBJ1-4; size: once; CDR3: CASSPDGATNEKLFF; DNA: TGTGCCAGCAGCCCCGACGGTGCAACTAATGAAAAACTGTTTTTT
D: TRBD2; length: 17; V: TRBV7-9; J: TRBJ2-1; size: -; CDR3: CASSLAIAGGSYNEQFF; DNA: TGTGCCAGCAGCTTAGCGATAGCGGGGGGCTCCTACAATGAGCAGTTCTTC
D: TRBD2; length: 13; V: TRBV7-2; J: TRBJ2-5; size: -; CDR3: CASSPAGGETQYF; DNA: TGTGCCAGCAGCCCGGCGGGGGGAGAGACCCAGTACTTC
D: -; length: 16; V: TRBV18; J: TRBJ2-3; size: -; CDR3: CASSYEASGFTDTQYF; DNA: TGTGCCAGCTCATACGAAGCGTCAGGTTTTACAGATACGCAGTATTTT
D: TRBD1; length: 14; V: TRBV5-5; J: TRBJ1-5; size: -; CDR3: CASSRTGSNQPQHF; DNA: TGTGCCAGCAGTAGGACAGGAAGCAATCAGCCCCAGCATTTT
D: -; length: 16; V: TRBV3-1/TRBV3-2; J: TRBJ1-6; size: -; CDR3: CASSQVGGMRNSPLHF; DNA: TGTGCCAGCAGCCAAGTAGGTGGGATGAGGAATTCACCCCTCCACTTT
D: TRBD1; length: 17; V: TRBV15; J: TRBJ1-1; size: -; CDR3: CATSRRRGTADSTEAFF; DNA: TGTGCCACCAGCAGGAGAAGGGGGACAGCGGATTCCACTGAAGCTTTCTTT
D: -; length: 14; V: TRBV7-6; J: TRBJ1-5; size: -; CDR3: CASSLEASNQPQHF; DNA: TGTGCCAGCAGCTTAGAGGCTAGCAATCAGCCCCAGCATTTT
D: -; length: 16; V: TRBV28; J: TRBJ1-6; size: -; CDR3: CASSQFTGLDNSPLHF; DNA: TGTGCCAGCAGTCAATTTACAGGGTTGGATAATTCACCCCTCCACTTT
D: -; length: 12; V: TRBV6-5; J: TRBJ1-2; size: -; CDR3: CASSYGRDGYTF; DNA: TGTGCCAGCAGTTACGGGCGAGATGGCTACACCTTC
D: -; length: 13; V: TRBV5-1; J: TRBJ2-7; size: -; CDR3: CASSPGNSYEQYF; DNA: TGCGCCAGCAGCCCCGGGAATTCCTACGAGCAGTACTTC
D: -; length: 14; V: TRBV12-5; J: TRBJ1-1; size: -; CDR3: CASGLSQANTEAFF; DNA: TGTGCTAGTGGTTTGTCGCAGGCGAACACTGAAGCTTTCTTT
D: TRBD1; length: 14; V: TRBV7-8; J: TRBJ1-2; size: -; CDR3: CASSHLGQGHGYTF; DNA: TGTGCCAGCAGCCACTTGGGACAGGGACATGGCTACACCTTC
D: TRBD1; length: 16; V: TRBV28; J: TRBJ2-3; size: -; CDR3: CASRPGQGAATDTQYF; DNA: TGTGCCAGCAGACCAGGACAGGGGGCGGCCACAGATACGCAGTATTTT
D: -; length: 14; V: TRBV28; J: TRBJ1-6; size: -; CDR3: CASSPTDYNSPLHF; DNA: TGTGCCAGCAGTCCTACAGACTATAATTCACCCCTCCACTTT
D: -; length: 12; V: TRBV28; J: TRBJ2-7; size: -; CDR3: CASSLGTYEQYF; DNA: TGTGCCAGCAGTTTGGGGACCTACGAGCAGTACTTC
D: -; length: 16; V: TRBV4-2; J: TRBJ1-2; size: once; CDR3: CASSHGVRGSAYGYTF; DNA: TGTGCCAGCAGCCATGGGGTTCGGGGATCGGCCTATGGCTACACCTTC
D: -; length: 16; V: TRBV18; J: TRBJ1-3; size: -; CDR3: CASSTGTTSSGNTIYF; DNA: TGTGCCAGCTCAACCGGGACAACCTCCTCTGGAAACACCATATATTTT
D: -; length: 14; V: TRBV15; J: TRBJ1-5; size: -; CDR3: CATSRGKGGQPQHF; DNA: TGTGCCACCAGCAGAGGAAAAGGGGGTCAGCCCCAGCATTTT
D: TRBD1; length: 14; V: TRBV27; J: TRBJ1-5; size: once; CDR3: CASSPRDRNQPQHF; DNA: TGTGCCAGCAGTCCACGGGACAGGAATCAGCCCCAGCATTTT
D: TRBD2; length: 11; V: TRBV20-1; J: TRBJ2-1; size: -; CDR3: CSFPGGNEQFF; DNA: TGCAGTTTTCCGGGGGGCAATGAGCAGTTCTTC
D: -; length: 12; V: TRBV4-1; J: TRBJ1-2; size: -; CDR3: CASSLGTYGYTF; DNA: TGCGCCAGCAGCCTTGGGACCTATGGCTACACCTTC
D: TRBD1; length: 14; V: TRBV6-4; J: TRBJ1-3; size: -; CDR3: CASRHRGLGNTIYF; DNA: TGTGCCAGCAGACACAGGGGGCTTGGAAACACCATATATTTT
D: -; length: 14; V: TRBV27; J: TRBJ2-3; size: -; CDR3: CASSFRQKTDTQYF; DNA: TGTGCCAGCAGTTTTAGGCAGAAAACAGATACGCAGTATTTT
D: TRBD1; length: 16; V: TRBV5-1; J: TRBJ1-2; size: -; CDR3: CASSYFPGQTNYGYTF; DNA: TGCGCCAGCAGCTACTTTCCGGGACAGACCAACTATGGCTACACCTTC
D: -; length: 13; V: TRBV5-4; J: TRBJ2-7; size: -; CDR3: CASSPTGSHEQYF; DNA: TGTGCCAGCAGCCCGACAGGATCCCACGAGCAGTACTTC
D: TRBD1; length: 15; V: TRBV6-5; J: TRBJ1-6; size: once; CDR3: CASKGQASYNSPLHF; DNA: TGTGCCAGCAAAGGACAGGCCTCCTATAATTCACCCCTCCACTTT
D: -; length: 14; V: TRBV7-9; J: TRBJ1-2; size: -; CDR3: CASSLRGAGQGYTF; DNA: TGTGCCAGCAGCTTACGGGGCGCAGGGCAGGGCTACACCTTC
D: -; length: 12; V: TRBV30; J: TRBJ1-3; size: -; CDR3: CAWSVSGYTIYF; DNA: TGTGCCTGGAGTGTATCGGGTTACACCATATATTTT
D: -; length: 13; V: TRBV5-1; J: TRBJ1-1; size: -; CDR3: CASRGGTNTEAFF; DNA: TGCGCCAGCAGGGGCGGGACGAACACTGAAGCTTTCTTT
D: TRBD2; length: 15; V: TRBV6-5; J: TRBJ2-1; size: -; CDR3: CASIDGLAYYNEQFF; DNA: TGTGCCAGCATCGATGGACTAGCATACTACAATGAGCAGTTCTTC
D: -; length: 16; V: TRBV28; J: TRBJ1-5; size: -; CDR3: CASSLPGEGLNQPQHF; DNA: TGTGCCAGCAGTCTCCCAGGGGAAGGGCTCAATCAGCCCCAGCATTTT
D: -; length: 15; V: TRBV5-1; J: TRBJ1-4; size: -; CDR3: CASTRQGSRDEKLFF; DNA: TGCGCCAGCACCCGGCAGGGGTCGAGGGACGAAAAACTGTTTTTT
D: -; length: 11; V: TRBV29-1; J: TRBJ1-4; size: -; CDR3: CSVEVHEKLFF; DNA: TGCAGCGTTGAAGTTCATGAAAAACTGTTTTTT
D: -; length: 14; V: TRBV28; J: TRBJ1-4; size: -; CDR3: CASLPGGKGEKLFF; DNA: TGTGCCAGCCTTCCCGGAGGGAAGGGTGAAAAACTGTTTTTT
D: -; length: 11; V: TRBV12-3/TRBV12-4; J: TRBJ1-1; size: -; CDR3: CASIAVTEAFF; DNA: TGTGCCAGCATAGCGGTCACTGAAGCTTTCTTT
D: -; length: 17; V: TRBV30; J: TRBJ1-6; size: -; CDR3: CAWSGISRRVGYSPLHF; DNA: TGTGCCTGGAGTGGCATATCGCGACGGGTAGGGTATTCACCCCTCCACTTT
D: TRBD1; length: 16; V: TRBV4-1; J: TRBJ2-7; size: -; CDR3: CASSQGQGFFAYEQYF; DNA: TGCGCCAGCAGCCAGGGACAGGGTTTTTTTGCCTATGAGCAGTACTTC
D: TRBD1; length: 14; V: TRBV9; J: TRBJ2-7; size: -; CDR3: CASSVDPRQGEQYF; DNA: TGTGCCAGCAGCGTAGACCCCCGACAGGGCGAGCAGTACTTC
D: -; length: 17; V: TRBV27; J: TRBJ1-5; size: -; CDR3: CASSLSTGKGSNQPQHF; DNA: TGTGCCAGCAGTTTATCTACAGGGAAGGGGAGCAATCAGCCCCAGCATTTT
D: TRBD1; length: 15; V: TRBV6-5; J: TRBJ1-2; size: -; CDR3: CASSSPGQANYGYTF; DNA: TGTGCCAGCAGTTCCCCGGGACAGGCTAACTATGGCTACACCTTC
D: -; length: 18; V: TRBV24-1; J: TRBJ1-6; size: few; CDR3: CATSYPLLTEACNSPLHF; DNA: TGTGCCACCAGCTATCCTTTGTTAACAGAGGCTTGTAATTCACCCCTCCACTTT
D: -; length: 16; V: TRBV3-1/TRBV3-2; J: TRBJ1-4; size: -; CDR3: CASSLLIVGAPEKLFF; DNA: TGTGCCAGCAGCCTTTTAATCGTCGGGGCCCCTGAAAAACTGTTTTTT
D: -; length: 12; V: TRBV10-1; J: TRBJ2-7; size: -; CDR3: CATSDKPEKQYF; DNA: TGCGCCACCTCGGACAAGCCCGAGAAGCAGTACTTC
D: -; length: 16; V: TRBV11-3; J: TRBJ2-2; size: -; CDR3: CASSLVGGGNTGELFF; DNA: TGTGCCAGCAGCTTAGTTGGAGGGGGTAACACCGGGGAGCTGTTTTTT
D: TRBD1; length: 15; V: TRBV27; J: TRBJ1-6; size: -; CDR3: CASSLSQGAGSPLHF; DNA: TGTGCCAGCAGTTTATCACAGGGGGCAGGGTCACCCCTCCACTTT
D: -; length: 14; V: TRBV27; J: TRBJ2-3; size: once; CDR3: CASSLLGSTDTQYF; DNA: TGTGCCAGCAGTTTATTGGGATCCACAGATACGCAGTATTTT
D: TRBD2; length: 13; V: TRBV27; J: TRBJ2-5; size: -; CDR3: CASSLAGGETQYF; DNA: TGTGCCAGCAGTTTAGCGGGGGGAGAGACCCAGTACTTC
D: -; length: 14; V: TRBV5-1; J: TRBJ1-1; size: -; CDR3: CASSLERGLGEAFF; DNA: TGCGCCAGCAGCTTGGAGCGGGGGCTGGGTGAAGCTTTCTTT
D: TRBD1; length: 15; V: TRBV28; J: TRBJ1-1; size: -; CDR3: CASSSQGAGNTEAFF; DNA: TGTGCCAGCAGTTCTCAGGGGGCCGGGAACACTGAAGCTTTCTTT
D: TRBD1; length: 14; V: TRBV5-4; J: TRBJ1-1; size: -; CDR3: CASSLLTGGSEAFF; DNA: TGTGCCAGCAGCTTGTTGACAGGGGGCTCTGAAGCTTTCTTT
D: -; length: 13; V: TRBV19; J: TRBJ1-3; size: -; CDR3: CASSGGLGNTIYF; DNA: TGTGCCAGTAGTGGGGGACTTGGTAACACCATATATTTT